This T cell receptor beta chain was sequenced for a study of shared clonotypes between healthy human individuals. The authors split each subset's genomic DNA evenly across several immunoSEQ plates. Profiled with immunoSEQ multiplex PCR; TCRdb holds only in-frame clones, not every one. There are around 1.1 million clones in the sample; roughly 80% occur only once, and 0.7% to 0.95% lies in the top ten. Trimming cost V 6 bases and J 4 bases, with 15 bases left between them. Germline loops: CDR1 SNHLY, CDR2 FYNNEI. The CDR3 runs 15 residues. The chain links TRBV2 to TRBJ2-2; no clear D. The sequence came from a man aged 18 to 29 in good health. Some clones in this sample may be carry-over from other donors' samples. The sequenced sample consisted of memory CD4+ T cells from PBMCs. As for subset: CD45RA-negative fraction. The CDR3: CASRIDGGATGELFF. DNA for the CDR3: TGTGCCAGCAGAATAGATGGTGGAGCCACCGGGGAGCTGTTTTTT.